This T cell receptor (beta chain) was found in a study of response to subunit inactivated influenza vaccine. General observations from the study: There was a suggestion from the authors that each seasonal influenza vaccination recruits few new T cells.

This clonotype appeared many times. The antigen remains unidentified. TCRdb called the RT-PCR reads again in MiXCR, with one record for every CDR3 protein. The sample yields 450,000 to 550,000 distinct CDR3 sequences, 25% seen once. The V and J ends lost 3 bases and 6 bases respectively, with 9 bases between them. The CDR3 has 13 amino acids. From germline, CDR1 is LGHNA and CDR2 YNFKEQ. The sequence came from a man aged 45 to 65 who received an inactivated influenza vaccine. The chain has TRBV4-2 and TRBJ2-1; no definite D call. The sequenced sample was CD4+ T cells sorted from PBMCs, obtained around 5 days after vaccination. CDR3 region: CASSQDPRNEQFF. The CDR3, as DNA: TGTGCCAGCAGCCAGGACCCCCGCAATGAGCAGTTCTTC.